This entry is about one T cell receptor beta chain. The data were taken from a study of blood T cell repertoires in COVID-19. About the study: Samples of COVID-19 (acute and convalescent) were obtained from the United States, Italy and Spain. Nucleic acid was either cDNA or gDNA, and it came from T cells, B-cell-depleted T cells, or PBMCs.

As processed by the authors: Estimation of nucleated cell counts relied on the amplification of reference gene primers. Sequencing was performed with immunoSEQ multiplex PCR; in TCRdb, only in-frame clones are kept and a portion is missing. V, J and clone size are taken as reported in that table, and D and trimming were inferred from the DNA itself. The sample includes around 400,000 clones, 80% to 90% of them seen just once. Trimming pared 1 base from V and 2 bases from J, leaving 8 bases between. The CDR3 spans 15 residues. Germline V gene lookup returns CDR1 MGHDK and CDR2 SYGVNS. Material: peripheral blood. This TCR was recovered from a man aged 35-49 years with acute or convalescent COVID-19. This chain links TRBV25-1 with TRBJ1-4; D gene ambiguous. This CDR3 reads CASSEWRGTNEKLFF. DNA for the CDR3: TGTGCCAGCAGTGAATGGAGAGGTACTAATGAAAAACTGTTTTTT.